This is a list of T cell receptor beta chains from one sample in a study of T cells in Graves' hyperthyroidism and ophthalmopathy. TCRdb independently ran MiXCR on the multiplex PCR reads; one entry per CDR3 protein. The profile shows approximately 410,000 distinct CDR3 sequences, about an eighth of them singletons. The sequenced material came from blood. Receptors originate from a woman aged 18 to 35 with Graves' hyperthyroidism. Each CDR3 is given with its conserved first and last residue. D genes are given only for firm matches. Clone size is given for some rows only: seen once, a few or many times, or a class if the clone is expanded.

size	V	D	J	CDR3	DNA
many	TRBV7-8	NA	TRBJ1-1	CASSLRTRTNTEAFF	TGTGCCAGCAGCCTACGGACACGCACGAACACTGAAGCTTTCTTT
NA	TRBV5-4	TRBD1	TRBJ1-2	CASSLPGGGNYGYTF	TGTGCCAGCAGCTTGCCAGGGGGAGGGAACTATGGCTACACCTTC
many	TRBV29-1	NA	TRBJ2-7	CSVGVAVTAAYEQYF	TGCAGCGTTGGGGTGGCGGTGACGGCCGCCTACGAGCAGTACTTC
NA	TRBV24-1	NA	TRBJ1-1	CATSDLDRCSGTEAFF	TGTGCCACCAGTGATTTGGACAGGTGTAGCGGCACTGAAGCTTTCTTT
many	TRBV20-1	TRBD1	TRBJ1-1	CSASRGVTEAFF	TGCAGTGCTAGCAGGGGGGTAACTGAAGCTTTCTTT
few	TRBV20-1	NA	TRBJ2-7	CSASGALGGHEQYF	TGCAGTGCTAGCGGCGCCCTTGGGGGCCACGAGCAGTACTTC
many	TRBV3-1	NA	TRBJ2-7	CASSQVGVTYEQYF	TGTGCCAGCAGCCAAGTGGGGGTTACCTACGAGCAGTACTTC
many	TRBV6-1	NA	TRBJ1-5	CASSEPGDSNQPQHF	TGTGCCAGCAGTGAACCGGGTGATAGCAATCAGCCCCAGCATTTT
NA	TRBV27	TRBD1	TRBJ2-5	CASSNQGARETQYF	TGTGCCAGCAGTAACCAGGGGGCGCGGGAGACCCAGTACTTC
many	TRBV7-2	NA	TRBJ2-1	CASSLERRSYNEQFF	TGTGCCAGCAGCTTAGAACGCCGCTCCTACAATGAGCAGTTCTTC
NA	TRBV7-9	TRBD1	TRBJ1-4	CASSQDRGGEKLFF	TGTGCCAGCAGCCAAGACAGGGGCGGTGAAAAACTGTTTTTT
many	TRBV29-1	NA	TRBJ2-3	CSVGARSGTDTQYF	TGCAGCGTTGGGGCGAGGTCCGGCACAGATACGCAGTATTTT
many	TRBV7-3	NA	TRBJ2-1	CASSLRARLYNEQFF	TGTGCCAGCAGCTTAAGGGCTAGACTCTACAATGAGCAGTTCTTC
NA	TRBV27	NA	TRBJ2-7	CASSPITRSSYEQYF	TGTGCCAGCAGTCCCATCACTAGGAGCTCCTACGAGCAGTACTTC
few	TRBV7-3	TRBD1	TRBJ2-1	CASRSGTGNYNEQFF	TGTGCCAGCAGGTCCGGGACAGGTAATTACAATGAGCAGTTCTTC
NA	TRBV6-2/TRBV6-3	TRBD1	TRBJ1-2	CASRPDRVNYGYTF	TGTGCCAGCAGGCCGGACAGGGTTAACTATGGCTACACCTTC
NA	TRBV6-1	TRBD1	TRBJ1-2	CASSAREGGRYGYTF	TGTGCCAGCAGTGCCCGAGAAGGGGGCAGGTATGGCTACACCTTC
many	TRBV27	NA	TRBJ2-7	CASSLRGSYEQYF	TGTGCCAGCAGTTTAAGGGGCAGTTACGAGCAGTACTTC
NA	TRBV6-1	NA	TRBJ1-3	CASSTEALNTIYF	TGTGCCAGCAGCACGGAAGCATTAAACACCATATATTTT
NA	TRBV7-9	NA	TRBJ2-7	CASSSVGGYEQYF	TGTGCCAGCTCCTCGGTGGGGGGCTACGAGCAGTACTTC
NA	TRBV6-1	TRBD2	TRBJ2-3	CASSGTSGRLGTDTQYF	TGTGCCAGCAGTGGTACTAGCGGGAGGCTTGGCACAGATACGCAGTATTTT
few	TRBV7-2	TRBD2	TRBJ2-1	CASSSTLAANNEQFF	TGTGCCAGCAGCTCCACACTAGCGGCGAACAATGAGCAGTTCTTC
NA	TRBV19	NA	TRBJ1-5	CASSRTIQPQHF	TGTGCCAGTAGTAGGACAATCCAGCCCCAGCATTTT
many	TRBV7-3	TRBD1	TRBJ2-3	CASSSLGQGLDTQYF	TGTGCCAGCAGCTCTTTGGGACAGGGGTTAGATACGCAGTATTTT
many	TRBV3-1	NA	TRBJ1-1	CASSPQFYSTEAFF	TGTGCCAGCAGCCCACAGTTCTATTCCACTGAAGCTTTCTTT
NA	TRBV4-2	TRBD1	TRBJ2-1	CASSPPGQGRNEQFF	TGTGCCAGCAGCCCCCCAGGACAGGGGCGAAATGAGCAGTTCTTC